This T cell receptor (beta chain) was sequenced for a study of T cell repertoires in aging, cancer and after chemotherapy (dated by TCRdb to about 2019). Regarding the research as a whole: The donors fell into six age groups ranging from 30 or younger to 70 or older, and each group had at least three individuals. Paired pre- and post-chemotherapy samples in the solid tumor group came from brain tumor (glioblastoma) patients receiving temozolomide-based therapy. In total, the full dataset held millions of TCR reads. To look at immunoaging and at how T cells reconstitute after chemotherapy, the study profiled TCR beta repertoires in peripheral blood from both healthy donors and cancer patients. The cohort comprised 200 to 250 cancer patients, 94 with hematological and over 110 with solid cancers, plus 95 healthy donors as a reference group.

Including cysteine and phenylalanine, the CDR3 has 13 amino acids. Only CDR3 DNA remains: 39 bases, in frame from the first base. The junction shows trimming of 10 bases on V and 2 bases on J, and the gene matches do not reach 3 bases of it. The germline V gene (reference sequence) gives CDR1 as LNHDA and CDR2 as SQIVND. This clonotype is regarded as large (0.1 to 1%). There is no known antigen for this receptor. No clone much larger than this one lies a single base away; base qualities are absent. TCR beta rearrangements were amplified from genomic DNA isolated from peripheral blood, not from sorted cells or RNA. Rearranged TRB sequences spanning V, D and J segments were amplified in a multiplex touch-down PCR with a mixed TRB-A/B primer pool. Illumina adapters and sample indices were attached to the amplicons through two consecutive PCR reactions run with Phusion HS II polymerase. Amplicons were gel-purified using the NucleoSpin Gel and PCR Clean-up kit and were subsequently checked with Qubit and an Agilent 2100 Bioanalyzer. Sequencing of the libraries was done on an Illumina MiSeq with paired-end, single-indexed 600-cycle runs. The paper's data handling went like this. Processing of the TRB sequences was carried out with MiXCR versions 2.12 and 3.0.5. A clone was defined as each unique CDR3 nucleotide sequence, and only productive sequences supported by at least two reads were kept. Shannon diversity, evenness, clonality (one minus evenness), and alpha-parameterized diversity profiles from alpha 0 to 5 were included as repertoire metrics. The IGoR algorithm was used to calculate generation probabilities of clones in the paired pre- and post-chemotherapy samples. Using fastp at Q25 and MiXCR, TCRdb reprocessed the public reads and kept productive beta chains. Records with the same CDR3 protein are collapsed into one entry carrying the most frequent genes and DNA. The V and J calls here are based on TCRdb, not the publication. Here the sample has about 2,100 distinct CDR3 sequences; around 17% occur a single time. Under 5.5% of the sample comes from the top ten.

Broad study findings and their caveats: Untreated patients with hematological or solid cancers showed significantly lower blood TCR diversity and higher clonality than age-matched healthy donors. Declining TCR diversity with age in healthy donors was mainly explained by loss of richness; in cancer patients, loss of evenness also contributed. Median generation probability increased over the chemotherapy interval in both cancer cohorts, suggesting repertoire reconstitution through rebound thymic output. It was noted by the authors that conclusions about immunological memory after chemotherapy cannot be drawn from the repertoire data.

The sample consisted of blood. This TCR came from a human donor with a solid tumor. This chain is built from TRBV19 and TRBJ2-7; the central 12 bases match TRBD2. CDR3 reads: CATRTSGTYEQYF. The base sequence is TGTGCCACCCGGACTAGCGGGACCTACGAGCAGTACTTC.